This note documents a single T cell receptor (beta chain) sequence. Its antigen is unidentified. This CDR3 region has 13 residues. CDR1 and CDR2 (germline): SGHRS, YFSETQ. The V end lost 0 bases, the J end lost 4 bases, and 8 bases lay between the germline ends. This record belongs to a study of OX40 agonist ivuxolimab in advanced cancers. On the study more broadly: The patients received agonistic anti-OX40 (CD134) antibody ivuxolimab. Patients received intravenous ivuxolimab every 2 weeks at 0.01 to 10 mg/kg.

Findings and limits, study-wide: Partial responders at 0.1-3.0 mg/kg had among the lowest clonal expansion.

The assay was immunoSEQ multiplex PCR, and TCRdb's table has in-frame clones only and misses some. The profile shows around 140,000 clones, 85% to 95% of them singletons. The sample consisted of CD4+ or CD8+ T cells sorted from blood, taken in a trial of the OX40 agonist ivuxolimab. The sequence came from an adult with an advanced solid tumor such as melanoma, head and neck, liver or kidney cancer. V gene TRBV5-1 combines with J gene TRBJ2-7; no definite D call. DNA of the CDR3: TGCGCCAGCAGCTTGGCCAGGTTTTACGAGCAGTACTTC. Translated, it gives CASSLARFYEQYF.